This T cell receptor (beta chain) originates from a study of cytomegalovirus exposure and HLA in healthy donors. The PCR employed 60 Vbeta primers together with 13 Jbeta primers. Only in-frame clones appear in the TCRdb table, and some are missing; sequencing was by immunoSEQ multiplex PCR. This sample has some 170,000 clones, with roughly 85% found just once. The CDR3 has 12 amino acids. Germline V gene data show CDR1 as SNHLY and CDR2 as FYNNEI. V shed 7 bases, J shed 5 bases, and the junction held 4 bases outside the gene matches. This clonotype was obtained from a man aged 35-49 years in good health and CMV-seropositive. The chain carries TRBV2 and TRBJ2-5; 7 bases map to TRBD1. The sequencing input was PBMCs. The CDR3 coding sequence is TGTGCCAGCAAGCTACAGGGGGAGACCCAGTACTTC. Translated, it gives CASKLQGETQYF.